The 14 T cell receptor beta chains reported below all come from one sample, sequenced in a study of vaccination and CD4 T cells after COVID-19 (dated 2022 in TCRdb). The antigens of these receptors remain unknown. Taken with the paper, the label for treatment or condition translates to: roughly nine-day PBMC culture with coronavirus spike peptide pools or control peptides (ViraFEST assay). Library prep was done by PCR. Sequencer: Illumina iSeq 100. DNA from cultured CD4+ T cells was subjected to TCR sequencing with the Oncomine TCR Beta short-read assay at the Johns Hopkins FTIC core. TCRdb reprocessed the public reads (quality trimming at Q25 with fastp, clone calling with MiXCR) and kept in-frame beta chains. All rows with the same CDR3 protein become a single entry with the most common DNA and genes. This sample is represented by approximately 3,000 distinct CDR3 sequences; about 33% of them were singletons. The top ten clones comprise roughly 60% of the sample.

The sample was CD4+ T cells from blood, cultured in vitro, taken after SARS-CoV-2 vaccination. These receptors all stem from a human donor who had recovered from COVID-19.

This clonotype was detected a few times. The chain is built from TRBV20-1 and TRBJ1-3, with D tentatively TRBD1 (6 bases). This CDR3 is built from 13 residues. Germline loops: CDR1 DFQATT, CDR2 SNEGSKA (reference sequence). V shed 6 bases and J shed 2 bases, with 11 bases lying between them. The CDR3 nucleotides read TGCAGTGCGATACAGGGAGCTGGAAACACCATATATTTT. Translated, it gives CSAIQGAGNTIYF.

This clonotype is labeled as large. This chain connects TRBV7-9 to TRBJ1-2; D remains ambiguous. Germline assignment: CDR1 SEHNR and CDR2 FQNEAQ (reference sequence). Trimming removed 1 base from V and 2 bases from J, with 8 bases in between. This CDR3 contains 14 residues. The CDR3 spells CASSLVPGNYGYTF. In DNA form, the CDR3 reads TGTGCCAGCAGCTTAGTCCCCGGGAACTATGGCTACACCTTC.

V and J are TRBV7-9 and TRBJ1-1; D is ambiguous. Trimming removed 2 bases at V and 0 bases at J, with 7 bases between. This CDR3 comprises 14 residues. Germline lookup yields CDR1 SEHNR and CDR2 FQNEAQ (reference sequence). DNA for the CDR3: TGTGCCAGCAGCTTACTGGGGTTGAACACTGAAGCTTTCTTT. Its translation is CASSLLGLNTEAFF.

The chain recombines TRBV20-1 with TRBJ2-5, with D possibly being TRBD1 (5 bases). The CDR3 contains 12 residues. Trimming left V 5 bases short and J 3 bases short, with 10 bases between. CDR1 is DFQATT and CDR2 is SNEGSKA in the germline V gene (reference sequence). CDR3: CSAGRVEETQYF. The CDR3 bases are TGCAGTGCTGGCAGGGTTGAAGAGACCCAGTACTTC.

The V gene is TRBV19, the J gene TRBJ2-1, with 8 positions matching TRBD1. The CDR3 is made up of 14 amino acids. Germline CDR1 and CDR2: LNHDA and SQIVND (reference sequence). V lost 4 bases to trimming and J lost 5 bases; unmatched junction nucleotides: 4. DNA of the CDR3: TGTGCCAGTAGTACGCGGACAGGGAACAATGAGCAGTTCTTC. Translating it yields CASSTRTGNNEQFF.

The rearrangement links TRBV19 to TRBJ2-1, with no clear D. Germline loops: CDR1 LNHDA, CDR2 SQIVND (reference sequence). This CDR3 spans 13 amino acids. V was cut by 3 bases and J by 2 bases, with 5 bases left in between. CDR3 nucleotides: TGTGCCAGTAGTATTGGAACCTACAATGAGCAGTTCTTC. Its protein product is CASSIGTYNEQFF.

The rearrangement joins TRBV27 to TRBJ2-3; 7 bases fit TRBD2. The germline V gene has CDR1 MNHEY and CDR2 SMNVEV (reference sequence). The length of the CDR3 is 14 residues. Trimming at V came to 11 bases and at J to 5 bases, leaving 13 bases not matched to a gene. The CDR3 sequence is CARDHGGGRDTQYF. The CDR3, as DNA: TGTGCCCGCGACCACGGCGGGGGTAGAGATACGCAGTATTTT.

In its sample, this clonotype was seen a few times. V usage is TRBV4-2 and J usage is TRBJ2-3; perhaps TRBD2 as D (5 bases). The CDR3 sequence is 18 residues long. V lost 4 bases and J lost 0, with 20 bases in between. The germline V gene encodes CDR1 LGHNA and CDR2 YNFKEQ. The CDR3 sequence: CASSPLLSPSISTDTQYF. DNA of the CDR3: TGTGCCAGCAGCCCCCTCTTAAGTCCTAGCATTAGCACAGATACGCAGTATTTT.

This clonotype was detected only a few times. This chain connects TRBV5-5 to TRBJ2-7; TRBD2 aligns across 12 bases. This CDR3 comprises 15 residues. The germline V gene has CDR1 SGHKS and CDR2 YYEKEE (reference sequence). V lost 4 bases and J lost 2; bases outside the gene matches: 4. The CDR3 DNA is TGTGCCAGCAGCCCACGACTAGCGGGGGCCTACGAGCAGTACTTC. Encoded protein: CASSPRLAGAYEQYF.

Notes on this clonotype: With a much larger clone just one base away, this may be a read error. J is TRBJ2-1 and V is TRBV20-1; 10 bases are a match to TRBD2. The CDR3 has 15 residues. Germline values: CDR1 DFQATT, CDR2 SNEGSKA (reference sequence). The CDR3 DNA is TGCAGTGCTAGTGACTGGACTAGCGGTCTCAATGAGCAGCTCTTC. Translation: CSASDWTSGLNEQLF.

The chain combines TRBV6-2 or TRBV6-3 with TRBJ1-5; D gene ambiguous. CDR3 length: 15 residues. CDR1 is MNHEY and CDR2 is SVGEGT in the germline V gene. Trimming cost V 0 bases and J 7 bases, with 13 bases left between them. This chain's CDR3 is CASSYSMEGGQPQHF. The CDR3 region has the DNA TGTGCCAGCAGTTACTCGATGGAGGGAGGACAGCCCCAGCATTTT.

This rearrangement joins TRBV27 to TRBJ2-7, with TRBD1 as a possible D gene (5 bases). Trimming removed 2 bases at V and 0 bases at J, with 14 bases between. The CDR3 loop spans 16 amino acids. Germline CDR1 reads MNHEY; CDR2 reads SMNVEV (reference sequence). Here the CDR3 DNA reads TGTGCCAGCAGTTTAAGGTGGGGCAGTCGCTCCTACGAGCAGTACTTC. The encoded protein is CASSLRWGSRSYEQYF.

The gene calls are TRBV11-3 and TRBJ2-7; 7 nucleotides match TRBD1. Germline CDR1 and CDR2: SGHNT and YENEEA. V dropped 5 bases and J dropped 5; count of bases not matched to a gene: 12. This CDR3 is 15 amino acids long. The CDR3 here is CASSLGLGQIDEQYF. DNA for the CDR3: TGTGCCAGCAGCCTCGGCTTGGGACAGATCGACGAGCAGTACTTC.

This clonotype rates as medium-sized. The gene calls are TRBV4-1 and TRBJ2-6; D is ambiguous. CDR1 MGHRA and CDR2 YSYEKL come from the germline V gene. The CDR3 runs to 14 residues. V was pared by 3 bases and J by 4 bases, with 7 bases between. CDR3 in amino acids: CASSQNWGANVLTF. CDR3 nucleotide sequence: TGCGCCAGCAGCCAGAATTGGGGGGCCAACGTCCTGACTTTC.